The 7 T cell receptor beta chains below were found in one sample sequenced in a study of brain T cells in children with intractable seizures (dated by TCRdb to the early 2020s). Library creation used the immunoSEQ multiplex PCR assay. Entries here come from immuneACCESS through TCRdb and include only in-frame sequences with V and J called. Some clones fail to appear in such tables; in the studies checked, an unresolved V gene covers under half of the shortfall, and the cause of the remainder is unknown. This sample is represented by some 80,000 clones; 91% of them were singletons. The ten largest clonotypes hold about 24% of the sample. The sample's time point label, in plain terms: resected brain tissue, or blood drawn just prior to surgery. Material: peripheral blood, obtained at surgery. The receptors were gathered from a girl aged 2-10 years with Rasmussen encephalitis and intractable seizures.

The gene calls are TRBV6-6 and TRBJ1-2; no firm D call. Per the germline V gene, CDR1 is MNHNY and CDR2 is SVGAGI (reference sequence). Trimming removed 0 bases from V and 4 bases from J, with 6 bases in between. The CDR3 has 13 amino acids. The CDR3: CASSYSTSYGYTF. CDR3 nucleotides: TGTGCCAGCAGTTACTCGACATCCTATGGCTACACCTTC.

This clone was observed a single time. The chain recombines TRBV27 with TRBJ1-6, with 10 bases identical to TRBD1. From germline, CDR1 is MNHEY and CDR2 SMNVEV (reference sequence). The CDR3 totals 15 residues. J gave up 9 bases and V 5 bases, and 7 bases lay outside the gene matches. CDR3 bases: TGTGCCAGCAGTCTCCGGGACAGGGGAGGTTCACCCCTCCACTTT. It yields the protein CASSLRDRGGSPLHF.

This sequence joins TRBV11-3 and TRBJ2-7; D is possibly TRBD1 (6 bases). This CDR3 has 12 residues. V lost 7 bases and J lost 0, with 7 bases in between. Germline assignment: CDR1 SGHNT and CDR2 YENEEA. CDR3: CASKGDSYEQYF. CDR3 nucleotides: TGTGCCAGCAAGGGGGACTCCTACGAGCAGTACTTC.

In its sample, this clone was seen once. V gene TRBV6-5 combines with J gene TRBJ2-3, with TRBD2 matching over 9 bases. Looked up from germline, CDR1 is MNHEY and CDR2 is SVGAGI. Unmatched junction bases numbered 7, after V lost 0 bases and J lost 6 bases. The CDR3 has 16 residues. The CDR3 DNA reads TGTGCCAGCAGTTACTCGACAGCGGGGGGCGAGGATACGCAGTATTTT. Protein product: CASSYSTAGGEDTQYF.

V and J are TRBV5-1 and TRBJ2-3; weak D call: TRBD2 (5 bases). Germline V gene data show CDR1 as SGHRS and CDR2 as YFSETQ. Trimming cost V 4 bases and J 0 bases, with 9 bases left between them. The CDR3 contains 14 residues. The CDR3 DNA follows: TGCGCCAGCAGCCCCCTAGCTAGCACAGATACGCAGTATTTT. Translating it yields CASSPLASTDTQYF.

This chain joins TRBV7-9 and TRBJ1-4; 8 bases agree with TRBD1. Looked up from germline, CDR1 is SEHNR and CDR2 is FQNEAQ (reference sequence). V lost 3 bases to trimming and J lost 3 bases; unmatched junction nucleotides: 0. CDR3 length: 14 amino acids. CDR3: CASSLTGANEKLFF. The CDR3 DNA reads as TGTGCCAGCAGCTTGACAGGGGCTAATGAAAAACTGTTTTTT. The full variable domain, completed using reference TRBV7-9 and TRBJ1-4, is DTGVSQNPRHKITKRGQNVTFRCDPISEHNRLYWYRQTLGQGPEFLTYFQNEAQLEKSRLLSDRFSAERPKGSFSTLEIQRTEQGDSAMYLCASSLTGANEKLFFGSGTQLSVL.

The rearrangement joins TRBV7-9 to TRBJ2-7; 7 bases are a match to TRBD2. J was trimmed by 4 bases and V by 8 bases; bases with no gene match: 8. Germline-derived CDR1 and CDR2 are SEHNR and FQNEAQ (reference sequence). This CDR3 is built from 13 residues. CDR3 in amino acids: CASVGQGGYEQYF. DNA of the CDR3: TGTGCCAGCGTGGGGCAGGGAGGGTACGAGCAGTACTTC.